This entry lists 11 T cell receptor beta chains sequenced from one sample in a study of T cells in Graves' hyperthyroidism and ophthalmopathy. TCR beta CDR3 regions were amplified from RNA. A first-round RT-PCR of the TCR CDR3 used the HTBI primer set. TCRdb re-analysed the multiplex PCR reads in MiXCR, keeping a single row per CDR3 protein. The sample includes roughly 570,000 distinct CDR3 sequences, around 42% of them seen just once. The sample taken for sequencing was peripheral blood or thyroid tissue (not recorded which). All receptors derive from a young woman with Graves' hyperthyroidism.

The chain joins TRBV24-1 to TRBJ2-7, with D hard to call. Germline V gene lookup returns CDR1 KGHDR and CDR2 SFDVKD. Trimming shortened V by 5 bases and J by 5 bases, and 9 bases separated the two germline ends. The CDR3 spans 12 residues. The CDR3 region has the DNA TGTGCCACCAGTGGGAGTGCGAACGAGCAGTACTTC. Its translation: CATSGSANEQYF.

The J gene is TRBJ2-5, the V gene TRBV20-1, with 7 bases aligning to TRBD2. The germline gives CDR1 DFQATT, CDR2 SNEGSKA (reference sequence). The CDR3 sequence is 15 residues long. Germline trimming cut 6 bases from V and 4 bases from J; bases unmatched to any gene: 14. This CDR3 reads CSAFETSRSGETQYF. The CDR3 coding sequence is TGCAGTGCCTTCGAGACTAGCAGGAGTGGAGAGACCCAGTACTTC.

As to this clonotype: This may come from a read error, since a much larger clone is one base off. V gene TRBV19 combines with J gene TRBJ2-5; 8 bases are a match to TRBD1. Germline V CDR1 and CDR2: LNHDA, SQIVND (reference sequence). CDR3 length: 15 amino acids. In DNA form, the CDR3 reads TGTGCCAGTACCCTCGCCAGGGGACAGGAAGAGACCCAGCACTTC. This sequence encodes CASTLARGQEETQHF. Full variable domain (missing parts from reference TRBV19 and TRBJ2-5): DGGITQSPKYLFRKEGQNVTLSCEQNLNHDAMYWYRQDPGQGLRLIYYSQIVNDFQKGDIAEGYSVSREKKESFPLTVTSAQKNPTAFYLCASTLARGQEETQHFGPGTRLLVL.

Note on this clonotype: Possible read error: a much larger clone is one base away. The genes are TRBV5-8 and TRBJ1-3; no reliable D call. Per germline, CDR1 SGHTS and CDR2 YDEGEE. The CDR3 extends over 14 amino acids. The CDR3 loop is CASNTRNSGNTMYF. In nucleotides, the CDR3 is TGTGCCAGCAACACGAGGAACTCTGGAAACACCATGTATTTT.

This clonotype has a count of ten or more. The rearrangement links TRBV5-8 to TRBJ1-1; D not resolved. The CDR3 length is 16 residues. Per germline, CDR1 SGHTS and CDR2 YDEGEE. Trimming stripped 5 bases from V and 3 bases from J, with 20 bases between. The CDR3 coding sequence is TGTGCCAGCAGTTGGGGTTCTAGGGATAGGGACACTGAAGCTTTCTTT. Translating gives CASSWGSRDRDTEAFF.

A single count supports this clonotype. The chain employs TRBV20-1 and TRBJ2-7; D perhaps matches TRBD1 (6 bases). V was cut by 5 bases and J by 3 bases, with 14 bases left in between. The CDR3 length is 13 residues. The germline V gene has CDR1 DFQATT and CDR2 SNEGSKA (reference sequence). The CDR3 nucleotides read TGCAGTGCTGCCCATGGACAGATCTACGAGCAGTACTTC. Protein: CSAAHGQIYEQYF.

The chain couples TRBV7-9 to TRBJ2-7; D is possibly TRBD2 (5 bases). Trimming pared 5 bases from V and 1 base from J, leaving 24 bases between. The CDR3 length is 18 residues. The germline V gene encodes CDR1 SEHNR and CDR2 FQNEAQ (reference sequence). This CDR3 reads CASSPELDSSWVSYEQYF. The CDR3 DNA sequence: TGTGCCAGCAGCCCGGAACTAGACTCAAGTTGGGTTTCCTACGAGCAGTACTTC.

The table lists this clonotype with many counts. The V call is TRBV20-1, the J call TRBJ2-7; D is undetermined. CDR1 and CDR2 from the germline V gene are DFQATT and SNEGSKA (reference sequence). The V and J ends lost 4 bases and 4 bases respectively, with 11 bases between them. CDR3 size: 12 residues. This CDR3 reads CSAMDPEYEQYF. CDR3 DNA sequence: TGCAGTGCTATGGACCCAGAATACGAGCAGTACTTC.

This rearrangement joins TRBV20-1 to TRBJ2-3, with D maybe TRBD1 (6 bases). The CDR3 sequence is 15 residues long. Trimming took off 5 bases at V and 0 bases at J, with 15 bases between the two ends. Germline loops: CDR1 DFQATT, CDR2 SNEGSKA (reference sequence). In DNA, the CDR3 is TGCAGTGCTTCCTACAGGGCGTCTAGCACAGATACGCAGTATTTT. Translating it yields CSASYRASSTDTQYF.

This chain uses TRBV2 with TRBJ1-4; a weak D match, TRBD1 (5 bases). Trimming took 10 bases from V and 8 from J, leaving 20 bases between them. This CDR3 spans 14 amino acids. The germline V gene encodes CDR1 SNHLY and CDR2 FYNNEI. CDR3 DNA sequence: TGTGCCAAATCCCGGGACGGGGGAAAGGAAAAACTGTTTTTT. Protein: CAKSRDGGKEKLFF.

Details on this clonotype: A read error may explain this, as a much larger clone is one base away. The chain recombines TRBV20-1 with TRBJ1-6; D not certain. The germline V gene has CDR1 DFQATT and CDR2 SNEGSKA (reference sequence). CDR3 length equals 14 residues. Written as DNA, the CDR3 is TGCAGTGCTAGCGAGGCCGGTTATAATCCACCCCTCCACTTT. Encoded protein: CSASEAGYNPPLHF.